The 8 T cell receptor beta chains listed next were all sequenced from one sample in a study of T cells in Graves' hyperthyroidism and ophthalmopathy. TCR beta CDR3 region amplification was performed from RNA transcripts. HTBI primers were employed in a first-round RT-PCR of the TCR CDR3. One entry per CDR3 protein results from TCRdb running MiXCR on the multiplex PCR reads. This sample has about 270,000 distinct CDR3 sequences, with approximately 23% found just once. Sequencing used blood. These receptors were obtained from a young man with Graves' ophthalmopathy.

This clonotype was detected many times. The rearrangement joins TRBV11-3 to TRBJ2-1; possible D gene TRBD1, 8 bases. The CDR3 contains 14 residues. V lost 5 bases and J lost 14, with 22 bases in between. CDR1 and CDR2 (germline): SGHNT, YENEEA. DNA for the CDR3: TGTGCCAGCAGCACCGGGACAGGTTGGGGGAGGGAGTTCTTC. Residues: CASSTGTGWGREFF.

This clonotype was seen a few times. The chain combines TRBV5-8 with TRBJ2-7; 9 bases align to TRBD1. The CDR3 is made up of 15 amino acids. Losses at the gene ends were 4 bases for V and 5 bases for J; bases not matched to a gene: 10. Germline CDR1 is SGHTS and CDR2 is YDEGEE. The CDR3 reads CASSPGQGISHEQYF. The CDR3 region has the DNA TGTGCCAGCAGCCCGGGACAGGGAATTAGCCACGAGCAGTACTTC. Full variable domain (remainder filled in from reference TRBV5-8 and TRBJ2-7): EAGVTQSPTHLIKTRGQQATLRCSPISGHTSVYWYQQALGLGLQFLLWYDEGEERNRGNFPPRFSGRQFPNYSSELNVNALELEDSALYLCASSPGQGISHEQYFGPGTRLTVT.

The chain carries TRBV27 and TRBJ2-1; 11 nucleotides match TRBD2. V dropped 5 bases and J dropped 3; count of bases not matched to a gene: 6. The V gene's germline CDR1 is MNHEY and CDR2 SMNVEV (reference sequence). The CDR3 is made up of 16 amino acids. This CDR3 reads CASSPLAGVFYNEQFF. CDR3 nucleotides: TGTGCCAGCAGTCCACTAGCGGGAGTATTCTACAATGAGCAGTTCTTC.

The table lists this clonotype with a few counts. The genes are TRBV11-2 and TRBJ2-2, with D maybe TRBD2 (5 bases). Trimming took 1 base from V and 4 from J, leaving 10 bases between them. This CDR3 is built from 15 residues. CDR1 is SGHAT, CDR2 FQNNGV, per germline. The CDR3 is CASSLGYAGTGELFF. CDR3 nucleotide sequence: TGTGCCAGCAGCTTAGGGTACGCGGGCACCGGGGAGCTGTTTTTT. The full variable domain, in which reference TRBV11-2 and TRBJ2-2 provide the parts outside the CDR3, is EAGVAQSPRYKIIEKRQSVAFWCNPISGHATLYWYQQILGQGPKLLIQFQNNGVVDDSQLPKDRFSAERLKGVDSTLKIQPAKLEDSAVYLCASSLGYAGTGELFFGEGSRLTVL.

The chain couples TRBV28 to TRBJ1-1; the D is unclear. This CDR3 comprises 15 residues. Per the germline V gene, CDR1 is MDHEN and CDR2 is SYDVKM. Trimming stripped 6 bases from V and 1 base from J, with 15 bases between. The CDR3 DNA sequence: TGTGCCAGCAGCCCGAACAGCCCGTCGAACACTGAAGCTTTCTTT. Residues: CASSPNSPSNTEAFF.

This clonotype was observed many times. V usage is TRBV5-1 and J usage is TRBJ1-2; possible D gene TRBD1, 6 bases. The germline V gene has CDR1 SGHRS and CDR2 YFSETQ. V was clipped by 2 bases and J by 6 bases, with 11 bases between them. The CDR3 contains 13 residues. Written as DNA, the CDR3 is TGCGCCAGCAGCTTCAGGGGAGGAGATGGCTACACCTTC. As protein: CASSFRGGDGYTF.

This chain links TRBV19 with TRBJ2-6, with 7 bases matching TRBD1. J gave up 2 bases and V 2 bases, and 12 bases lay outside the gene matches. This CDR3 comprises 19 residues. Germline V lookup: CDR1 LNHDA, CDR2 SQIVND (reference sequence). The CDR3 is CASSILGTAITAGANVLTF. The DNA for the CDR3 is TGTGCCAGTAGTATACTCGGGACAGCCATTACCGCTGGGGCCAACGTCCTGACTTTC.

CDR3 protein: CASRGQGSTGELFF. CDR3 DNA sequence: TGTGCCAGCAGGGGACAGGGGAGCACCGGGGAGCTGTTTTTT. This sequence joins TRBV25-1 and TRBJ2-2, with 10 bases identical to TRBD1. Germline V lookup: CDR1 MGHDK, CDR2 SYGVNS. V dropped 6 bases and J dropped 4; count of bases not matched to a gene: 2. This CDR3 has 14 residues.